Listed here are 19 T cell receptor beta chains from one sample, sequenced in a study of T cells in Graves' hyperthyroidism and ophthalmopathy. The CDR3 regions of TCR beta were amplified from RNA transcripts. A set of HTBI primers served as the primers for a first-round RT-PCR of the TCR CDR3. TCRdb redid the calling of the multiplex PCR reads with MiXCR, one entry per CDR3 protein. In the table there are roughly 700,000 distinct CDR3 sequences, 13% to 15% of which are singletons. The material sequenced was blood. The receptor source for this set is a woman under 30 with Graves' hyperthyroidism.

This clonotype was seen a few times. The J gene is TRBJ2-7, the V gene TRBV7-9; TRBD2 matches 14 bases. Germline CDR1 is SEHNR and CDR2 is FQNEAQ (reference sequence). The CDR3 totals 19 residues. V gave up 5 bases and J gave up 5 bases; unmatched junction bases: 17. In DNA form, the CDR3 reads TGTGCCAGCAGCCCGGGACAGCCGGGGACTAGCGGGAGAGTGGACGAGCAGTACTTC. Amino acid sequence: CASSPGQPGTSGRVDEQYF. The variable domain in full, with the rest retrieved from reference TRBV7-9 and TRBJ2-7, is DTGVSQNPRHKITKRGQNVTFRCDPISEHNRLYWYRQTLGQGPEFLTYFQNEAQLEKSRLLSDRFSAERPKGSFSTLEIQRTEQGDSAMYLCASSPGQPGTSGRVDEQYFGPGTRLTVT.

The count of this clonotype is one. The chain has TRBV24-1 and TRBJ2-1; perhaps TRBD2 as D (6 bases). V lost 7 bases, J lost 2 bases, and 14 bases lay in between. The CDR3 contains 15 residues. Germline assignment: CDR1 KGHDR and CDR2 SFDVKD. This CDR3 reads CATSQGGMAYNEQFF. The CDR3, as DNA: TGTGCCACCAGCCAGGGAGGAATGGCCTACAATGAGCAGTTCTTC.

This clonotype was seen repeatedly, ten times or more. The rearrangement joins TRBV3-1 to TRBJ1-2, with 7 positions matching TRBD1. V dropped 2 bases and J dropped 11; count of bases not matched to a gene: 5. This CDR3 has 12 residues. In germline, CDR1 is LGHDT, CDR2 YNNKEL (reference sequence). This chain's CDR3 is CASSQTRQGYTF. The CDR3 DNA reads as TGTGCCAGCAGCCAAACCCGACAGGGATACACCTTC.

There are a few counts of this clonotype. V is TRBV3-1 and J is TRBJ2-7; D remains ambiguous. V lost 1 base, J lost 2 bases, and 12 bases lay in between. The CDR3 length is 15 residues. CDR1 is LGHDT and CDR2 is YNNKEL in the germline V gene (reference sequence). The DNA of the CDR3 is TGTGCCAGCAGCCAAGGTGGTAGCAGAGCCTACGAGCAGTACTTC. Translated, it gives CASSQGGSRAYEQYF.

J is TRBJ2-3 and V is TRBV25-1; TRBD2 aligns across 12 bases. The CDR3 sequence is 15 residues long. Germline trimming cut 6 bases from V and 7 bases from J; bases unmatched to any gene: 8. Germline CDR1 MGHDK, CDR2 SYGVNS. CDR3 region: CASRPTSGRTYTQYF. The CDR3 coding sequence is TGTGCCAGCAGGCCCACTAGCGGGAGGACTTATACGCAGTATTTT.

In its sample, this clonotype was seen many times. This chain links TRBV7-9 with TRBJ2-2, with D unresolved. The germline V gene encodes CDR1 SEHNR and CDR2 FQNEAQ (reference sequence). Trimming removed 1 base from V and 3 bases from J, with 9 bases in between. The CDR3 contains 15 residues. The CDR3 here is CASSLGAEYTGELFF. CDR3 in DNA: TGTGCCAGCAGCTTAGGGGCCGAGTACACCGGGGAGCTGTTTTTT. Full variable domain (outside the CDR3, taken from reference TRBV7-9 and TRBJ2-2): DTGVSQNPRHKITKRGQNVTFRCDPISEHNRLYWYRQTLGQGPEFLTYFQNEAQLEKSRLLSDRFSAERPKGSFSTLEIQRTEQGDSAMYLCASSLGAEYTGELFFGEGSRLTVL.

This CDR3 reads CASSPWEGAVKNIQYF. CDR3 coding DNA: TGTGCCAGCAGTCCCTGGGAGGGGGCTGTCAAAAACATTCAGTACTTC. The J gene is TRBJ2-4, the V gene TRBV12-3 or TRBV12-4; either TRBD1 or TRBD2 may fit D (7 bases each). The CDR3 has 16 amino acids. Trimming shortened V by 5 bases and J by 3 bases, and 17 bases separated the two germline ends.

This clonotype was observed many times. The chain couples TRBV4-2 to TRBJ2-5; TRBD1 matches 11 bases. V gave up 2 bases and J gave up 12 bases; unmatched junction bases: 8. The CDR3 runs 14 residues. From germline, CDR1 is LGHNA and CDR2 YNFKEQ. In nucleotides, the CDR3 is TGTGCCAGCAGCCAATACTTGGACAGGGGGCGGGAGTACTTC. The encoded protein is CASSQYLDRGREYF.

The genes are TRBV5-1 and TRBJ2-7, with unresolved D. The CDR3 spans 14 residues. In germline, CDR1 is SGHRS, CDR2 YFSETQ. The V end lost 4 bases, the J end lost 0 bases, and 11 bases lay between the germline ends. The CDR3 reads CASSLTTGSYEQYF. The CDR3 bases are TGCGCCAGCAGCCTGACGACTGGCTCCTACGAGCAGTACTTC.

The table lists this clonotype with a few counts. This chain links TRBV29-1 with TRBJ2-7; D is tentatively TRBD1 or TRBD2 (6 bases each). Germline V gene lookup returns CDR1 SQVTM and CDR2 ANQGSEA. V was shortened by 6 bases and J by 2 bases, with 20 bases between the two germline ends. This CDR3 is built from 15 residues. The CDR3 DNA reads as TGCAGCGTGTGGGGGGCTCAGGGGCGGGCCTACGAGCAGTACTTC. Translated: CSVWGAQGRAYEQYF.

The sample holds many counts of this clonotype. V and J are TRBV6-5 and TRBJ1-5, with D possibly being TRBD1 (6 bases). The germline gives CDR1 MNHEY, CDR2 SVGAGI. V lost 2 bases, J lost 4 bases, and 9 bases lay in between. This CDR3 region has 14 residues. CDR3: CASSYTGTNQPQHF. The CDR3 coding sequence is TGTGCCAGCAGTTACACAGGGACAAATCAGCCCCAGCATTTT.

This clonotype was seen repeatedly, ten times or more. The chain recombines TRBV6-1 with TRBJ2-3; D not resolved. There are 13 residues in the CDR3. Germline assignment: CDR1 MNHNS and CDR2 SASEGT. Trimming took 7 bases from V and 3 from J, leaving 11 bases between them. The DNA for the CDR3 is TGTGCCAGCACCGTGTCTGGGACAGATACGCAGTATTTT. Its protein product is CASTVSGTDTQYF.

This clonotype has a count of ten or more. V is TRBV5-1 and J is TRBJ2-7, with D unresolved. The ends were cut back, 4 bases at V and 6 bases at J, with 8 bases in the middle. This CDR3 comprises 11 residues. Germline values: CDR1 SGHRS, CDR2 YFSETQ. The CDR3 DNA sequence: TGCGCCAGCAGCAAAGCCCGCGAGCAGTACTTC. It yields the protein CASSKAREQYF.

Many counts were recorded for this clonotype. The genes are TRBV4-3 and TRBJ1-4; TRBD1 might be the D (5 bases). This CDR3 has 14 amino acids. CDR1 and CDR2 (germline): LGHNA, YSLEER. Trimming cost V 0 bases and J 10 bases, with 12 bases left between them. The CDR3: CASSQDRGGGKLFF. The DNA of the CDR3 is TGCGCCAGCAGCCAAGATAGGGGTGGTGGAAAACTGTTTTTT.

The chain recombines TRBV12-3 or TRBV12-4 with TRBJ1-1; D is uncertain. The V gene lost 3 bases and the J gene lost 1 base, with 12 bases spanning the gap. This CDR3 is 15 amino acids long. The CDR3 loop reads CASSFPWATNTEAFF. The CDR3 coding sequence is TGTGCCAGCAGTTTCCCGTGGGCGACGAACACTGAAGCTTTCTTT.

This clonotype was detected only a few times. This chain links TRBV29-1 with TRBJ2-3; D is ambiguous. The CDR3 consists of 12 residues. Germline V gene lookup returns CDR1 SQVTM and CDR2 ANQGSEA. The V end was cut by 2 bases, the J end by 5 bases, with 8 bases between. The CDR3 loop reads CSVERGGDTQYF. CDR3 in DNA: TGCAGCGTTGAAAGAGGCGGAGATACGCAGTATTTT.

V is TRBV20-1 and J is TRBJ2-1; 10 positions agree with TRBD2. This CDR3 spans 15 amino acids. The trim removed 6 bases at V and 3 bases at J, leaving 8 bases unmatched. The germline V gene encodes CDR1 DFQATT and CDR2 SNEGSKA (reference sequence). In DNA, the CDR3 is TGCAGTGCCTCTCCGCTAGCGGGAGTCTACAATGAGCAGTTCTTC. It codes for CSASPLAGVYNEQFF.

The V gene is TRBV9, the J gene TRBJ2-2; no definite D call. Trimming removed 0 bases at V and 5 bases at J, with 14 bases between. The CDR3 spans 16 residues. Germline values: CDR1 SGDLS, CDR2 YYNGEE. In nucleotides, the CDR3 is TGTGCCAGCAGCGTAGGGGTAGGGCCCTTAACCGGGGAGCTGTTTTTT. Amino acids: CASSVGVGPLTGELFF.

This clonotype was observed many times. The rearrangement links TRBV29-1 to TRBJ2-7, with a tentative D call TRBD2 (6 bases). V lost 1 base and J 3 bases, leaving 19 bases between the germline ends. The germline CDR1 and CDR2 sequences are SQVTM and ANQGSEA. This CDR3 spans 16 amino acids. The CDR3 sequence is CSVEAPATIGSYEQYF. CDR3 bases: TGCAGCGTTGAAGCCCCAGCAACGATCGGGAGCTACGAGCAGTACTTC.